This T cell receptor beta chain was sequenced for a study of cytotoxic CD8 clonotypes in ibrutinib-treated CLL. Findings and limits, study-wide: Clonality showed a rise at ibrutinib response that reversed toward baseline at progression.

The V gene's germline CDR1 is SGHTA and CDR2 FQGTGA. V was cut by 2 bases and J by 3 bases, with 12 bases left in between. This CDR3 has 15 residues. Worth noting for this clone: No antigen is known for it.

Some clones are missing from TCRdb's copy, which holds only in-frame ones; the method was immunoSEQ multiplex PCR. The top ten hold about 40% of the sample, which has over 95,000 clones, 58% seen once. Sequenced here: PBMCs, sampled after 24 months of ibrutinib treatment. V usage is TRBV7-3 and J usage is TRBJ2-3; possible D gene TRBD2, 6 bases. The clonotype originates from a human donor with chronic lymphocytic leukemia. CDR3 sequence: CASSLAARETDTQYF. As DNA, the CDR3 is TGTGCCAGCAGCTTAGCGGCGCGGGAAACAGATACGCAGTATTTT. The complete variable domain, with remaining parts taken from reference TRBV7-3 and TRBJ2-3, reads GAGVSQTPSNKVTEKGKYVELRCDPISGHTALYWYRQSLGQGPEFLIYFQGTGAADDSGLPNDRFFAVRPEGSVSTLKIQRTERGDSAVYLCASSLAARETDTQYFGPGTRLTVL.